The clone carrying this T cell receptor (beta chain) showed up many times. Its antigen is not identified. This CDR3 is 14 amino acids long. The V and J ends lost 3 bases and 8 bases respectively, with 17 bases between them. Germline CDR1 reads DFQATT; CDR2 reads SNEGSKA (reference sequence). A single record per CDR3 protein comes from TCRdb applying MiXCR to the 5' RACE reads. Of approximately 60,000 distinct CDR3 sequences detected, under 7.5% appear once; the ten largest clones hold just under 5%. The source of the sample is a study of CD8 T cells in ankylosing spondylitis. Study-level points and caveats: Blood from ankylosing spondylitis patients appeared to carry a characteristic eight-variant TCR beta motif.

The receptor's source is a male donor with ankylosing spondylitis. The chain is built from TRBV20-1 and TRBJ2-1; D tentatively reads TRBD1 or TRBD2 (5 bases each). Sequencing used synovial fluid, either unsorted or a sorted T cell fraction (not recorded which). CDR3 in DNA: TGCAGTGCTAGGTTAGGGACCCAGCGCTATGAGCAGTTCTTC. This gives the protein CSARLGTQRYEQFF.